One and the same sample provided the 20 T cell receptor beta chains below, sequenced in a study of T cell responses to AZD1222 COVID-19 vaccine. Method: immunoSEQ multiplex PCR; TCRdb's copy keeps in-frame clones and lacks some. The sample includes tens of thousands of clones, roughly 84% seen only once; the top ten take approximately 9.8%. Source: peripheral blood, taken on day 0 of AZD1222 vaccination. These receptors originate from an adult in good health.

This clone was observed a few times. J is TRBJ1-6 and V is TRBV6-4, with D possibly matching TRBD1 (6 bases). Deletions cut 0 bases from V and 6 bases from J, with 9 bases between. Germline assignment: CDR1 MRHNA and CDR2 SNTAGT. CDR3 length equals 15 residues. Written as DNA, the CDR3 is TGTGCCAGCAGTGACTCTGAGGACAGTAATTCACCCCTCCACTTT. As protein: CASSDSEDSNSPLHF.

This clone was seen repeatedly, ten times or more. The chain links TRBV6-2 or TRBV6-3 to TRBJ2-2; the D is unclear. The CDR3 loop spans 12 amino acids. Germline CDR1 reads MNHEY; CDR2 reads SVGEGT. V was shortened by 3 bases and J by 8 bases, with 7 bases between the two germline ends. CDR3 amino acids: CASSYRQGELFF. CDR3 DNA: TGTGCCAGCAGTTATAGGCAGGGGGAGCTGTTTTTT.

The chain couples TRBV19 to TRBJ2-5; no reliable D call. The CDR3 spans 13 residues. CDR1 is LNHDA, CDR2 SQIVND, per germline (reference sequence). The ends were cut back, 3 bases at V and 6 bases at J, with 11 bases in the middle. The CDR3 region is CASSIRQLQTQYF. The DNA for the CDR3 is TGTGCCAGTAGTATTCGGCAGTTGCAGACCCAGTACTTC.

The chain couples TRBV5-1 to TRBJ2-6; no definite D call. Trimming pared 4 bases from V and 4 bases from J, leaving 12 bases between. The CDR3 covers 15 residues. Germline V gene data show CDR1 as SGHRS and CDR2 as YFSETQ. The CDR3: CASSGSRRGANVLTF. In DNA form, the CDR3 reads TGCGCCAGCAGCGGAAGCAGGCGGGGGGCCAACGTCCTGACTTTC.

The chain joins TRBV28 to TRBJ1-5; D not resolved. Germline V gives CDR1 MDHEN, CDR2 SYDVKM. This CDR3 is built from 12 residues. V dropped 3 bases and J dropped 7 bases, with 7 bases sitting between them. CDR3 sequence reads: CASSFGPQPQHF. The DNA for the CDR3 is TGTGCCAGCAGTTTCGGCCCCCAGCCCCAGCATTTT. The complete variable domain, with remaining parts taken from reference TRBV28 and TRBJ1-5, reads DVKVTQSSRYLVKRTGEKVFLECVQDMDHENMFWYRQDPGLGLRLIYFSYDVKMKEKGDIPEGYSVSREKKERFSLILESASTNQTSMYLCASSFGPQPQHFGDGTRLSIL.

The chain links TRBV10-2 to TRBJ1-1; D is possibly TRBD1 (6 bases). Per the germline V gene, CDR1 is WSHSY and CDR2 is SAAADI. This CDR3 region has 13 residues. The V gene lost 5 bases and the J gene lost 1 base, with 8 bases spanning the gap. CDR3 residues: CASSQTGNTEAFF. CDR3 coding DNA: TGCGCCAGCAGTCAGACAGGGAACACTGAAGCTTTCTTT.

The chain has TRBV28 and TRBJ1-2; D is possibly TRBD1 (5 bases). V lost 7 bases to trimming and J lost 3 bases, with 15 bases between them. CDR1 is MDHEN and CDR2 is SYDVKM in the germline V gene. CDR3 length: 14 amino acids. The chain's CDR3 is CASIHPGGDYGYTF. Written as DNA, the CDR3 is TGTGCCAGCATCCACCCGGGGGGAGACTATGGCTACACCTTC.

The V gene is TRBV2, the J gene TRBJ2-7; D call uncertain. Trimming took off 7 bases at V and 3 bases at J, with 16 bases between the two ends. The CDR3 is 14 residues long. From germline, CDR1 is SNHLY and CDR2 FYNNEI. The CDR3 loop reads CASKGSDVLYEQYF. CDR3 sequence (DNA): TGTGCCAGCAAAGGGTCCGACGTTCTCTACGAGCAGTACTTC.

The V call is TRBV2, the J call TRBJ1-1, with D maybe TRBD1 (5 bases). Per the germline V gene, CDR1 is SNHLY and CDR2 is FYNNEI. The V end was cut by 7 bases, the J end by 1 base, with 10 bases between. The CDR3 has 13 residues. DNA for the CDR3: TGTGCCAGCAATGAGGGGAGGAACACTGAAGCTTTCTTT. The encoded protein is CASNEGRNTEAFF.

The chain combines TRBV28 with TRBJ1-4; TRBD1 is a possible D gene (5 bases). The CDR3 covers 16 residues. In germline, CDR1 is MDHEN, CDR2 SYDVKM. Trimming stripped 3 bases from V and 1 base from J, with 12 bases between. In DNA form, the CDR3 reads TGTGCCAGCAGTTTTTGGGACCTTAAAACTAATGAAAAACTGTTTTTT. Translating gives CASSFWDLKTNEKLFF.

V usage is TRBV28 and J usage is TRBJ1-2; D call uncertain. Per germline, CDR1 MDHEN and CDR2 SYDVKM. The V and J ends lost 1 base and 6 bases respectively, with 6 bases between them. The CDR3 loop spans 12 amino acids. CDR3 coding DNA: TGTGCCAGCAGTTTATATGAGAATGGCTACACCTTC. Translation: CASSLYENGYTF.

This clone was observed a few times. The V call is TRBV5-1, the J call TRBJ1-2; 9 positions match TRBD1. Germline-derived CDR1 and CDR2 are SGHRS and YFSETQ. Trimming cost V 3 bases and J 3 bases; bases outside gene matches: 9. This CDR3 is built from 16 residues. As DNA, the CDR3 is TGCGCCAGCAGCTCGACGACCGGGACAGGGTACTATGGCTACACCTTC. This encodes CASSSTTGTGYYGYTF.

This rearrangement joins TRBV4-1 to TRBJ1-4; a weak D match, TRBD1 (5 bases). The CDR3 totals 14 residues. CDR1 MGHRA and CDR2 YSYEKL come from the germline V gene. The ends were cut back, 3 bases at V and 8 bases at J, with 13 bases in the middle. The CDR3 protein is CASSQGQVREKLFF. The DNA for the CDR3 is TGCGCCAGCAGCCAGGGGCAGGTTCGGGAAAAACTGTTTTTT.

The rearrangement uses TRBV7-3 and TRBJ1-3; D perhaps matches TRBD1 (6 bases). CDR3 length equals 14 residues. CDR1 is SGHTA, CDR2 FQGTGA, per germline. The V end lost 5 bases, the J end lost 4 bases, and 12 bases lay between the germline ends. CDR3 coding DNA: TGTGCCAGCAGCATCTCAGGGGCCGGAAACACCATATATTTT. This gives the protein CASSISGAGNTIYF.

This chain uses TRBV29-1 with TRBJ1-3; the D gene is possibly TRBD1 (5 bases). This CDR3 has 13 residues. The germline V gene encodes CDR1 SQVTM and CDR2 ANQGSEA. V lost 6 bases to trimming and J lost 4 bases, with 13 bases between them. CDR3 region: CSVSGTDGNTIYF. DNA of the CDR3: TGCAGCGTATCCGGGACCGACGGAAACACCATATATTTT.

The rearrangement joins TRBV6-4 to TRBJ1-1; D possibly corresponds to TRBD1 (6 bases). With 10 bases removed from V and 0 bases from J, the gap between germline ends came to 15 bases. The CDR3 covers 14 residues. Germline V gene sequence: CDR1 MRHNA, CDR2 SNTAGT. CDR3 residues: CATKPGAMNTEAFF. CDR3 coding DNA: TGTGCCACCAAGCCAGGGGCCATGAACACTGAAGCTTTCTTT.

J is TRBJ2-5 and V is TRBV5-1; D possibly corresponds to TRBD1 (6 bases). V was clipped by 10 bases and J by 0 bases, with 16 bases between them. Germline assignment: CDR1 SGHRS and CDR2 YFSETQ. This CDR3 contains 14 residues. The DNA for the CDR3 is TGCGCCTGCTACCGGGGACAAGACCAAGAGACCCAGTACTTC. Translation gives CACYRGQDQETQYF.

The chain links TRBV7-9 to TRBJ1-6; D gene ambiguous. This CDR3 has 14 residues. Germline V CDR1 and CDR2: SEHNR, FQNEAQ (reference sequence). V dropped 0 bases and J dropped 7 bases, with 7 bases sitting between them. The CDR3 DNA reads as TGTGCCAGCAGCTTAGCCAACCCGAATTCACCCCTCCACTTT. This encodes CASSLANPNSPLHF. The whole variable domain, remainder taken from reference TRBV7-9 and TRBJ1-6, is DTGVSQNPRHKITKRGQNVTFRCDPISEHNRLYWYRQTLGQGPEFLTYFQNEAQLEKSRLLSDRFSAERPKGSFSTLEIQRTEQGDSAMYLCASSLANPNSPLHFGNGTRLTVT.

This sequence joins TRBV3-1 (or the pseudogene TRBV3-2) and TRBJ1-4, with D unclear. V was trimmed by 3 bases and J by 6 bases, leaving 11 bases between them. CDR1 is LGHDT, CDR2 YNNKEL, per germline (reference sequence). CDR3 length equals 14 residues. The CDR3 bases are TGTGCCAGCAGCCAGGGCCTCCGAGATGAAAAACTGTTTTTT. Its protein product is CASSQGLRDEKLFF.

This chain joins TRBV9 and TRBJ1-2; 8 bases line up with TRBD1. V dropped 4 bases and J dropped 7; count of bases not matched to a gene: 9. Germline V lookup: CDR1 SGDLS, CDR2 YYNGEE. The CDR3 has 14 residues. In nucleotides, the CDR3 is TGTGCCAGCAGCTCCACTTGGACAGGGTCTGGCTACACCTTC. Translating gives CASSSTWTGSGYTF.